These 3 T cell receptor beta chains share one sample of origin, sequenced in a study of control samples from healthy donors and cancer patients. The repertoire was sequenced with immunoSEQ multiplex PCR; TCRdb's copy has only in-frame clones and lacks some. Here the sample spans approximately 180,000 clones, around 94% being singletons. The sequencing input was blood. All receptors derive from a woman aged 18-29 years in good health.

The chain couples TRBV14 to TRBJ1-2; D uncertain. This CDR3 is built from 14 residues. V lost 1 base and J lost 3, with 9 bases in between. Germline V gives CDR1 SGHDN, CDR2 FVKESK. The CDR3 bases are TGTGCCAGCAGCCAAGGGGTGTTAGACTATGGCTACACCTTC. This translates into CASSQGVLDYGYTF.

The V gene is TRBV4-1, the J gene TRBJ1-2; D not certain. CDR3 length equals 15 residues. From germline, CDR1 is MGHRA and CDR2 YSYEKL. Trimming pared 3 bases from V and 8 bases from J, leaving 19 bases between. The CDR3 sequence is CASSQMAGPSYGYTF. In nucleotides, the CDR3 is TGCGCCAGCAGCCAGATGGCCGGTCCCTCCTACGGCTACACCTTC.

This chain joins TRBV7-9 and TRBJ2-5; 10 bases map to TRBD2. The CDR3 is 16 residues long. Germline lookup yields CDR1 SEHNR and CDR2 FQNEAQ (reference sequence). V lost 6 bases, J lost 5 bases, and 12 bases stayed unmatched. CDR3 loop: CASSSGTSAPWETQYF. The CDR3 DNA sequence: TGTGCCAGCAGTTCAGGGACTAGCGCCCCTTGGGAGACCCAGTACTTC.